This T cell receptor beta chain was captured by sequencing in a study of T cell responses to AZD1222 COVID-19 vaccine. Study-wide findings and caveats: Among AZD1222 vaccinees, only six were seropositive at baseline. Within unmutated variant regions lay the reported targets of nearly half of spike-specific TCRs. Across the whole spike, CD4 TCRs peaked at regions 160-218 and 743-854. Sampled repertoires all dated from after the peak T cell response.

CDR3 length: 13 residues. CDR1 SQVTM and CDR2 ANQGSEA come from the germline V gene. Trimming at V came to 7 bases and at J to 2 bases, leaving 7 bases not matched to a gene. For this clone: The antigen is undetermined.

Clones were read by immunoSEQ multiplex PCR, and TCRdb kept only the in-frame ones, dropping some. The repertoire includes around 160,000 clones, 92% of them detected once, and 1.1% sits in the top ten. The source material was peripheral blood, sampled 28 days after the second AZD1222 dose. The genes are TRBV29-1 and TRBJ1-1; 7 positions match TRBD1. The receptor was isolated from an adult who received the AZD1222 COVID-19 vaccine. The chain's CDR3 is CSAPDRANTEAFF. The CDR3 DNA follows: TGCAGCGCTCCCGACAGGGCTAACACTGAAGCTTTCTTT.